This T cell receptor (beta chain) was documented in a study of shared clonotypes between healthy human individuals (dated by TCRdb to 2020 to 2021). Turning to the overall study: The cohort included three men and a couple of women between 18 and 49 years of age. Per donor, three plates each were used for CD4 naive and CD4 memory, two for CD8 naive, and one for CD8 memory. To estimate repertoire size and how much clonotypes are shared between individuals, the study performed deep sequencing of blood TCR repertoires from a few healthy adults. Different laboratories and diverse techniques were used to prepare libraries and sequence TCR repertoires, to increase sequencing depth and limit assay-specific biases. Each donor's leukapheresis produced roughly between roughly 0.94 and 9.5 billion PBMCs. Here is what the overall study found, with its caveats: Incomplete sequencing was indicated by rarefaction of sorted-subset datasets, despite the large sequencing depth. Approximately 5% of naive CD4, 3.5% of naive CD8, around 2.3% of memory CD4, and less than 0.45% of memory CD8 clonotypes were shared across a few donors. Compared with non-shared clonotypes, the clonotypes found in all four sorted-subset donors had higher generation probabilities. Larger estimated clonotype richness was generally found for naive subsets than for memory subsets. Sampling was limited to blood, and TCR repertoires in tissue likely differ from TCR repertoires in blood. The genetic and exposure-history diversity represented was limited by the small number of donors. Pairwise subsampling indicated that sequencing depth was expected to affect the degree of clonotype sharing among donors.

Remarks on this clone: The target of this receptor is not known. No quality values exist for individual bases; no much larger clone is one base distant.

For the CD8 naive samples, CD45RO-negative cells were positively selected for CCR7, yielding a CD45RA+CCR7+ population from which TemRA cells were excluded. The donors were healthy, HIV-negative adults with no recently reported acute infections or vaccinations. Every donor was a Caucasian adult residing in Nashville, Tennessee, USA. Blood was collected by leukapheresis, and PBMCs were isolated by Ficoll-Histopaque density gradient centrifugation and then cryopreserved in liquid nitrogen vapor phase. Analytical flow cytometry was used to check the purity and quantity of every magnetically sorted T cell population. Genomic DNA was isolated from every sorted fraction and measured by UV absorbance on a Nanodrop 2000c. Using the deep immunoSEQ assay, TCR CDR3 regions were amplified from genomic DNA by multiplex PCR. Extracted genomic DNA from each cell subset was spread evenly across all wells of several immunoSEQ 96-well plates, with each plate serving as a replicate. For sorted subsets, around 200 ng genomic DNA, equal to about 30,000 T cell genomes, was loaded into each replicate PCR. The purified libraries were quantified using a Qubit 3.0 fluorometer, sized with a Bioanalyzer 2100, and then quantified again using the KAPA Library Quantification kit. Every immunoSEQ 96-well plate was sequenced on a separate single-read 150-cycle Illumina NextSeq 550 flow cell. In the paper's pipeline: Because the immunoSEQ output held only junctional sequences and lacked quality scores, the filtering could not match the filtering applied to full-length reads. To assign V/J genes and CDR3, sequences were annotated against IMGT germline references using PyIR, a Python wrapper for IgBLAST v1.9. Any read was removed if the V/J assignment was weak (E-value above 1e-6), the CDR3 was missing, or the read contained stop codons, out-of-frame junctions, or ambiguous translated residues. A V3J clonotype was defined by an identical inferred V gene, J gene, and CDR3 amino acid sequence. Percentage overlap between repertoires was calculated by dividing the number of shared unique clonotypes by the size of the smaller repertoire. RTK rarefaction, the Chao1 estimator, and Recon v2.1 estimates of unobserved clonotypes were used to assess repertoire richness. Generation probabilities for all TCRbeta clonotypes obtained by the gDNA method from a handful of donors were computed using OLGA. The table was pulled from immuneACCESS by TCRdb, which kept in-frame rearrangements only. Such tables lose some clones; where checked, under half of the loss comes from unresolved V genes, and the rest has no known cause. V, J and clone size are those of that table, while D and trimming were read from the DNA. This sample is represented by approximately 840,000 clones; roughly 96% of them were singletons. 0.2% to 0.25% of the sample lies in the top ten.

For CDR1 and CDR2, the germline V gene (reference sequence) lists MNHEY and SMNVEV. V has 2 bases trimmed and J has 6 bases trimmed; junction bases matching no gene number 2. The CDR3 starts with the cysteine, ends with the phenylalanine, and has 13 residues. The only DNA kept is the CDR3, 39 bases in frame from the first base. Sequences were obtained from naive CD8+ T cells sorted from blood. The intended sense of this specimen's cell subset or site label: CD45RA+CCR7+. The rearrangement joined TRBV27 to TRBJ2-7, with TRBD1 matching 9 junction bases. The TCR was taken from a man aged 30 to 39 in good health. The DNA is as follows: TGTGCCAGCAGTTTAAGGACAGGGGCCGAGCAGTACTTC. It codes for CASSLRTGAEQYF.